The next 15 T cell receptor beta chains were all read from a single sample in a study of blood T cells in healthy people across ages. A J-beta primer mix and a sample-barcoded 5' primer were used in a second PCR of about 6 to 12 cycles. Each CDR3 protein is one row after TCRdb ran MiXCR on the 5' RACE reads. The data show roughly 560,000 distinct CDR3 sequences, less than 25% seen once. This sample also appeared in a second study, on T cells of mothers and their children.

Input material: blood. The origin of the receptors is a boy younger than 18 in good health.

This chain uses TRBV10-3 with TRBJ2-7, with 7 nucleotides matching TRBD1. CDR1 and CDR2 (germline): ENHRY, SYGVKD. Trimming took 4 bases from V and 7 from J; bases not matched to a gene: 10. The CDR3 sequence is 14 residues long. The DNA of the CDR3 is TGTGCCATCAGTGCTCTACAGGGGTTTGGGGAGCAGTACTTC. This sequence encodes CAISALQGFGEQYF.

This clonotype has a handful of counts. V and J are TRBV5-1 and TRBJ1-1; D is possibly TRBD1 (6 bases). The V gene's germline CDR1 is SGHRS and CDR2 YFSETQ. The CDR3 is 16 residues long. The ends were cut back, 1 base at V and 1 base at J, with 14 bases in the middle. In nucleotides, the CDR3 is TGCGCCAGCAGCTTGAGGACTGACAGGCCGAACACTGAAGCTTTCTTT. Protein: CASSLRTDRPNTEAFF. The whole variable domain, remainder taken from reference TRBV5-1 and TRBJ1-1, is KAGVTQTPRYLIKTRGQQVTLSCSPISGHRSVSWYQQTPGQGLQFLFEYFSETQRNKGNFPGRFSGRQFSNSRSEMNVSTLELGDSALYLCASSLRTDRPNTEAFFGQGTRLTVV.

The chain is built from TRBV21-1 and TRBJ2-5; the D call in the table, TRBD1, was not verified against the DNA. TRBV21-1 corresponds to a pseudogene. The CDR3 covers 14 residues. Here the CDR3 DNA reads TGTGCCAGCAGCAAGTTAGGGGATAAGGAGACCCAGTACTTC. This gives the protein CASSKLGDKETQYF.

The table lists this clonotype with many counts. This chain links TRBV20-1 with TRBJ1-2; a possible D gene is TRBD1 (5 bases). In germline, CDR1 is DFQATT, CDR2 SNEGSKA (reference sequence). The CDR3 sequence is 13 residues long. Trimming removed 2 bases from V and 7 bases from J, with 14 bases in between. CDR3 bases: TGCAGTGCTAGAAAGGCCCAGGGCGGTGGCTACACCTTC. The encoded protein is CSARKAQGGGYTF.

This clonotype turned up a few times. V gene TRBV4-3 combines with J gene TRBJ2-3; the D gene is possibly TRBD1 (5 bases). V was shortened by 0 bases and J by 5 bases, with 18 bases between the two germline ends. The germline V gene encodes CDR1 LGHNA and CDR2 YSLEER. The CDR3 length is 17 residues. CDR3 in DNA: TGCGCCAGCAGCCAAGATTTGGCAGGGTTGAAGTTAGATACGCAGTATTTT. This codes for CASSQDLAGLKLDTQYF.

The rearrangement joins TRBV19 to TRBJ2-7, with D perhaps being TRBD1 or TRBD2 (5 bases each). From germline, CDR1 is LNHDA and CDR2 SQIVND (reference sequence). Trimming pared 8 bases from V and 2 bases from J, leaving 13 bases between. The CDR3 spans 13 residues. CDR3 DNA sequence: TGTGCCAGTCAGAGGGACGAAACCTACGAGCAGTACTTC. This encodes CASQRDETYEQYF.

This chain links TRBV19 with TRBJ2-5; TRBD2 matches at 7 bases. The CDR3 runs 14 residues. The V segment lost 8 bases and the J segment 0 bases; nucleotides outside the gene matches: 6. The germline V gene encodes CDR1 LNHDA and CDR2 SQIVND (reference sequence). DNA of the CDR3: TGTGCCAGTCGCCGGGGGGTGAACCAAGAGACCCAGTACTTC. The encoded protein is CASRRGVNQETQYF.

CDR3 in DNA: TGTGCCAGCAGTTTGCGGAGGGCTGAAGCTTTCTTT. This encodes CASSLRRAEAFF. This sequence joins TRBV12-3 or TRBV12-4 and TRBJ1-1, with D uncertain. The CDR3 has 12 amino acids. Trimming removed 3 bases at V and 6 bases at J, with 8 bases between.

J is TRBJ2-2 and V is TRBV20-1, with 7 bases fitting TRBD1. This CDR3 contains 13 residues. Germline values: CDR1 DFQATT, CDR2 SNEGSKA (reference sequence). V lost 6 bases and J lost 4; bases outside the gene matches: 5. This CDR3 reads CSAIQGPTGELFF. For the CDR3, the DNA is TGCAGTGCGATACAGGGGCCCACCGGGGAGCTGTTTTTT.

This clonotype came up a few times. This rearrangement joins TRBV7-9 to TRBJ2-5; no reliable D call. Germline V CDR1 and CDR2: SEHNR, FQNEAQ (reference sequence). Trimming pared 5 bases from V and 5 bases from J, leaving 18 bases between. The CDR3 totals 15 residues. CDR3 amino acids: CASSMAPFLEETQYF. The CDR3 DNA sequence: TGTGCCAGCAGCATGGCGCCCTTCCTGGAGGAGACCCAGTACTTC.

Here the CDR3 DNA reads TGTGCCAGCAGCGTCGGCGGGGCGGATGAGCAGTACTTC. Translated: CASSVGGADEQYF. The gene calls are TRBV9 and TRBJ2-5, with D perhaps TRBD2 (6 bases). Looked up from germline, CDR1 is SGDLS and CDR2 is YYNGEE. Trimming left V 2 bases short and J 11 bases short, with 16 bases between. The CDR3 is 13 amino acids.

The table lists this clonotype with a few counts. The chain links TRBV5-1 to TRBJ1-1, with 8 bases aligning to TRBD1. This CDR3 contains 12 residues. V lost 3 bases to trimming and J lost 7 bases; unmatched junction nucleotides: 2. The germline CDR1 and CDR2 sequences are SGHRS and YFSETQ. CDR3 in DNA: TGCGCCAGCAGCTCTACAGGGGGTGAAGCTTTCTTT. It yields the protein CASSSTGGEAFF.

The gene calls are TRBV28 and TRBJ2-1; D is undetermined. Germline V lookup: CDR1 MDHEN, CDR2 SYDVKM. The CDR3 loop spans 12 amino acids. Trimming took 4 bases from V and 5 from J, leaving 6 bases between them. CDR3 region: CASSWVDNEQFF. The CDR3 DNA is TGTGCCAGCAGTTGGGTGGACAATGAGCAGTTCTTC.

The chain couples TRBV12-3 or TRBV12-4 to TRBJ2-3; D perhaps matches TRBD1 (5 bases). The germline V and J ends were trimmed by 6 bases and 3 bases, with 16 bases remaining between them. The CDR3 is made up of 15 amino acids. The chain's CDR3 is CASRLSRVLTDTQYF. CDR3 coding DNA: TGTGCCAGCAGACTCAGCAGGGTTCTTACAGATACGCAGTATTTT.

The chain is built from TRBV11-2 and TRBJ2-1, with TRBD2 matching over 14 bases. The V segment lost 5 bases and the J segment 8 bases; nucleotides outside the gene matches: 8. Looked up from germline, CDR1 is SGHAT and CDR2 is FQNNGV. The CDR3 runs 16 residues. The CDR3 loop is CASSGRLAGGPDEQFF. In DNA, the CDR3 is TGTGCCAGCAGCGGGAGACTAGCGGGAGGGCCGGATGAGCAGTTCTTC.